The clone carrying this T cell receptor beta chain appeared a few times. Its antigen is unidentified. This CDR3 is 13 amino acids long. CDR1 is SNHLY and CDR2 is FYNNEI in the germline V gene. The V end lost 8 bases, the J end lost 4 bases, and 12 bases lay between the germline ends. The data belong to a study of beta chain features in type 1 diabetes. Findings of the study overall: When VDJ junctions were examined, type 1 diabetes patients showed fewer insertions and more deletions. Shorter TCRB CDR3s, moderately but significantly so, were found in Type 1 diabetes patients in all four CD4+ subsets.

cDNA synthesis used the whole RNA isolate, giving expressed TCRB sequences. Assay: immunoSEQ multiplex PCR; the TCRdb copy retains only in-frame clones and omits some. The sample has 130,000 or so clones; around 9% are singletons. This receptor was obtained from a man aged 30 to 39 with type 1 diabetes. V is TRBV2 and J is TRBJ2-1; unclear D gene. The sequencing input was central memory CD4+ T cells from blood. CDR3 nucleotides: TGTGCCAGCTCCCTGACTGAATACAATGAGCAGTTCTTC. Protein product: CASSLTEYNEQFF.